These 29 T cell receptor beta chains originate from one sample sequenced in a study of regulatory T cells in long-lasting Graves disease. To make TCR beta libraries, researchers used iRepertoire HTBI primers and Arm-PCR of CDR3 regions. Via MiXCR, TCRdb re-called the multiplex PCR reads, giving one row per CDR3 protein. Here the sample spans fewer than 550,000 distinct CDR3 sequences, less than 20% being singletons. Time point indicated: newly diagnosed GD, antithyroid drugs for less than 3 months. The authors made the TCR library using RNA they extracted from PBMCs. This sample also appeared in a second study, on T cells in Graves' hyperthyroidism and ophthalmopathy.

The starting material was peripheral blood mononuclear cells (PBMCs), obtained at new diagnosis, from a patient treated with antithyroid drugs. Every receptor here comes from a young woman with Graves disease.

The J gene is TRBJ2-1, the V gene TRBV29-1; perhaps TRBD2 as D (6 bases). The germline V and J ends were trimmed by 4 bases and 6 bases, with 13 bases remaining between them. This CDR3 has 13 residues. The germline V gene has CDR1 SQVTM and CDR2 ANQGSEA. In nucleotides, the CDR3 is TGCAGCGTTGTTTGGACTAATGTCAATGAGCAGTTCTTC. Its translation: CSVVWTNVNEQFF.

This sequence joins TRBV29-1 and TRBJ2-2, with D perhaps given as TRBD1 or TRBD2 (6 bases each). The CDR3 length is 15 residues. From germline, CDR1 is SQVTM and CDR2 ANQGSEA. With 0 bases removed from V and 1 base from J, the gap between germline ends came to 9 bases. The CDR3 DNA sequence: TGCAGCGTTGAAGACGGGGGCGGGAACACCGGGGAGCTGTTTTTT. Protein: CSVEDGGGNTGELFF.

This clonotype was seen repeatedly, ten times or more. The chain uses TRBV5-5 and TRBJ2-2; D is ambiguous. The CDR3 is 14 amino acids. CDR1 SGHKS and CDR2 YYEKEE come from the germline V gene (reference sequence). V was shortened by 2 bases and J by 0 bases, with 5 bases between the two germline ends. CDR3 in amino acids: CASSLAPNTGELFF. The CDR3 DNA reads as TGTGCCAGCAGCTTAGCTCCGAACACCGGGGAGCTGTTTTTT.

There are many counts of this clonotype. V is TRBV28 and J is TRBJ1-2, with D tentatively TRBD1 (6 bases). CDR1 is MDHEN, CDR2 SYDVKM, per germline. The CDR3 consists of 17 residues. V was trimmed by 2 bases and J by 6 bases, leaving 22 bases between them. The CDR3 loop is CASSLQTLGRQADGYTF. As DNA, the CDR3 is TGTGCCAGCAGTTTACAAACCCTCGGTAGACAGGCTGATGGCTACACCTTC.

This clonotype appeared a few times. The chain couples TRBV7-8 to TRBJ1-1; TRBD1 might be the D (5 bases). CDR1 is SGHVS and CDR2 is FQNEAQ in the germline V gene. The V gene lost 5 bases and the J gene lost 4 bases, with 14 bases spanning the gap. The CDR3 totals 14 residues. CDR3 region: CASSRREGRTEAFF. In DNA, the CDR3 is TGTGCCAGCAGCCGCCGGGAGGGACGCACTGAAGCTTTCTTT. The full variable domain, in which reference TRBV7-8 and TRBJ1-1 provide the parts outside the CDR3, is GAGVSQSPRYKVAKRGQDVALRCDPISGHVSLFWYQQALGQGPEFLTYFQNEAQLDKSGLPSDRFFAERPEGSVSTLKIQRTQQEDSAVYLCASSRREGRTEAFFGQGTRLTVV.

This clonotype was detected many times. The CDR3 bases are TGTGCCAGCAGCTTAACAGGGAAAGCTTTCTTT. Its protein is CASSLTGKAFF. This chain joins TRBV12-3 or TRBV12-4 and TRBJ1-1; a weak D match, TRBD1 (6 bases). The CDR3 has 11 amino acids. The germline V and J ends were trimmed by 6 bases and 9 bases, with 11 bases remaining between them.

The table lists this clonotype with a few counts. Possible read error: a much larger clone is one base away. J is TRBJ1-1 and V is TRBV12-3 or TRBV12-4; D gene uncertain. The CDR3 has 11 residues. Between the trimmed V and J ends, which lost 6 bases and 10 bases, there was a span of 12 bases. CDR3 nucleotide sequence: TGTGCCAGCAGCGGCGGAGCAGTAGCTTTCTTT. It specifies CASSGGAVAFF.

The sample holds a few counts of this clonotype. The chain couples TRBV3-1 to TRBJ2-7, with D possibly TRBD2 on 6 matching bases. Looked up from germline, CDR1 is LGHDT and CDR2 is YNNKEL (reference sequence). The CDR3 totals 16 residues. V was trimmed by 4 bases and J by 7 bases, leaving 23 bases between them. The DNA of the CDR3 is TGTGCCAGCAGCCCAGTCGGGACTGAAGAAGATGGTGAGCAGTACTTC. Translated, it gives CASSPVGTEEDGEQYF.

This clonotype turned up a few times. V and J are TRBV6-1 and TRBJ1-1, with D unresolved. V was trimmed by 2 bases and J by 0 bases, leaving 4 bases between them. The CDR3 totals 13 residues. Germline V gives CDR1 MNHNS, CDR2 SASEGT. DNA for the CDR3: TGTGCCAGCAGTGAACTCCTGAACACTGAAGCTTTCTTT. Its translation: CASSELLNTEAFF.

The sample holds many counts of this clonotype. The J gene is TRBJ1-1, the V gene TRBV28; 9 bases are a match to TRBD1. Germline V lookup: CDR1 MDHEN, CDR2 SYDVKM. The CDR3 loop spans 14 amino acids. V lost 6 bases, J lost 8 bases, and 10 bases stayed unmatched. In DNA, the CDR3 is TGTGCCAGCAGCTTAACAGGGGGCAAAATCGAAGCTTTCTTT. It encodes CASSLTGGKIEAFF. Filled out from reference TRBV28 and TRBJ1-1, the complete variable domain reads DVKVTQSSRYLVKRTGEKVFLECVQDMDHENMFWYRQDPGLGLRLIYFSYDVKMKEKGDIPEGYSVSREKKERFSLILESASTNQTSMYLCASSLTGGKIEAFFGQGTRLTVV.

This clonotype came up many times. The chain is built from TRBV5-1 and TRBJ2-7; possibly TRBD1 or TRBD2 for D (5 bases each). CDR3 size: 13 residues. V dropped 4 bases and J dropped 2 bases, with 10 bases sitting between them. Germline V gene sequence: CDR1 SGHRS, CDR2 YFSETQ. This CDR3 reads CASSRDATYEQYF. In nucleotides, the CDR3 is TGCGCCAGCAGCCGGGACGCCACCTACGAGCAGTACTTC.

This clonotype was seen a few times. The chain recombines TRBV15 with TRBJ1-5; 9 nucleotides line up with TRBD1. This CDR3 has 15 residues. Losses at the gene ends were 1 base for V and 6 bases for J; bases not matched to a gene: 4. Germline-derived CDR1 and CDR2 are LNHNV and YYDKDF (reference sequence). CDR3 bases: TGTGCCACCAGCAGAGGAACAGGGGGCGGTCAGCCCCAGCATTTT. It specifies CATSRGTGGGQPQHF.

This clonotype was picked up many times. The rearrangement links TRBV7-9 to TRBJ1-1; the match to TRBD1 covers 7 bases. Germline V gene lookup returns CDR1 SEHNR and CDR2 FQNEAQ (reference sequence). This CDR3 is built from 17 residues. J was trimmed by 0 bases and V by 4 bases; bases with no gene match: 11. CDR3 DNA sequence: TGTGCCAGCAGCTCGAGCTACCCGGGACAGCTGAACACTGAAGCTTTCTTT. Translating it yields CASSSSYPGQLNTEAFF. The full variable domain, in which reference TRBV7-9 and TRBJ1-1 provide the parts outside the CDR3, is DTGVSQNPRHKITKRGQNVTFRCDPISEHNRLYWYRQTLGQGPEFLTYFQNEAQLEKSRLLSDRFSAERPKGSFSTLEIQRTEQGDSAMYLCASSSSYPGQLNTEAFFGQGTRLTVV.

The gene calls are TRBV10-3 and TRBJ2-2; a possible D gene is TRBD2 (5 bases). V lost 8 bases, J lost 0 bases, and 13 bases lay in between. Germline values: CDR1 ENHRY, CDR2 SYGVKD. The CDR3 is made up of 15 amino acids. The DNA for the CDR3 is TGTGCCATCTCATTGATAGCGACGAACACCGGGGAGCTGTTTTTT. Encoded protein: CAISLIATNTGELFF.

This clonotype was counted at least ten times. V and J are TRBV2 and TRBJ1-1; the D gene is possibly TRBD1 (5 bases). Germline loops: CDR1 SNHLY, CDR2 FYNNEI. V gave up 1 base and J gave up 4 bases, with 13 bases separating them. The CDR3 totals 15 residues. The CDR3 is CASSEVGVGGTEAFF. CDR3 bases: TGTGCCAGCAGTGAAGTAGGGGTAGGTGGCACTGAAGCTTTCTTT.

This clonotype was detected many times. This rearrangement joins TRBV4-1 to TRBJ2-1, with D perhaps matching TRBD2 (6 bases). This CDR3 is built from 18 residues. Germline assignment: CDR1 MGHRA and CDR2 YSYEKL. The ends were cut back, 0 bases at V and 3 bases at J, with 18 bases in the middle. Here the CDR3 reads CASSQEPLASPLYNEQFF. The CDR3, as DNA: TGCGCCAGCAGCCAAGAGCCACTAGCCTCACCCCTCTACAATGAGCAGTTCTTC.

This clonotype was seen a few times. The CDR3 bases are TGTGCCAGCAGCCAAGTGGGGGGTTGGAATGAGCAGTTCTTC. It specifies CASSQVGGWNEQFF. V is TRBV14 and J is TRBJ2-1; D perhaps matches TRBD2 (6 bases). Germline V CDR1 and CDR2: SGHDN, FVKESK. The CDR3 runs 14 residues. The V end was cut by 1 base, the J end by 7 bases, with 11 bases between.

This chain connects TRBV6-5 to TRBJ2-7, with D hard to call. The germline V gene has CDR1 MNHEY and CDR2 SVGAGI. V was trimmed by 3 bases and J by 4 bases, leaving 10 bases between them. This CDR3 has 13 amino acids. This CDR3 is CASSYLHGYEQYF. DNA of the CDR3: TGTGCCAGCAGTTATTTGCATGGGTACGAGCAGTACTTC.

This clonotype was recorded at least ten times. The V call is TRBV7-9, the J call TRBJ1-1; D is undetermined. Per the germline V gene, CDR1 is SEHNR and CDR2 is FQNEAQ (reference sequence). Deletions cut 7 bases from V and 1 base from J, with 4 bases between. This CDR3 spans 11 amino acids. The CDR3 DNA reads TGTGCCAGCAAGGAGAACACTGAAGCTTTCTTT. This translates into CASKENTEAFF.

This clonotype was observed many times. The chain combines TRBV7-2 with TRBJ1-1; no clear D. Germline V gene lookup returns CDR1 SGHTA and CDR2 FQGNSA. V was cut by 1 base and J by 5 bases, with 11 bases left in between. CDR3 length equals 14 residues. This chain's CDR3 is CASSLVSGGTEAFF. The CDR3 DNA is TGTGCCAGCAGCTTAGTATCGGGTGGGACTGAAGCTTTCTTT.

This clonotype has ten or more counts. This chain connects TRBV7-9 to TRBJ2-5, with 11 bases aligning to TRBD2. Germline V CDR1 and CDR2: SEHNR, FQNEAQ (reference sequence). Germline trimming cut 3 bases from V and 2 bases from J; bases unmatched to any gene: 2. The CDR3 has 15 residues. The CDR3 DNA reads TGTGCCAGCAGCTTCGGGACTAGCGGACAAGAGACCCAGTACTTC. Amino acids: CASSFGTSGQETQYF.

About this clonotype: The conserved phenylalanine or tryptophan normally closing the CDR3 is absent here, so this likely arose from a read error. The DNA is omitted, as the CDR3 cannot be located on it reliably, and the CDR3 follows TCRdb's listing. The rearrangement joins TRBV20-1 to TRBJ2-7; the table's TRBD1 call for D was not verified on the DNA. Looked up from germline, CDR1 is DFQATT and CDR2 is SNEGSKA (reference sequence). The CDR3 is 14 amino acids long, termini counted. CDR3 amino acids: CSAEGQWSSYEEYL.

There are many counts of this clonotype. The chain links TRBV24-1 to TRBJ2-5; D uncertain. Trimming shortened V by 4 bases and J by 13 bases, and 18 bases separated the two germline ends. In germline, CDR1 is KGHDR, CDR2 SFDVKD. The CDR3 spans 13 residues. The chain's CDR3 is CATSDPTNTILYF. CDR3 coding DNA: TGTGCCACCAGTGACCCTACCAATACTATATTGTACTTC.

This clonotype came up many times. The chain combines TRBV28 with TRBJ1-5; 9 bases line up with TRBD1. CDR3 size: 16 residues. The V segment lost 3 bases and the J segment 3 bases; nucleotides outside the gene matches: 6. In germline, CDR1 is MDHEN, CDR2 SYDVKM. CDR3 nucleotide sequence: TGTGCCAGCAGTTTTTGGGGACAGGGATCCAATCAGCCCCAGCATTTT. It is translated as CASSFWGQGSNQPQHF.

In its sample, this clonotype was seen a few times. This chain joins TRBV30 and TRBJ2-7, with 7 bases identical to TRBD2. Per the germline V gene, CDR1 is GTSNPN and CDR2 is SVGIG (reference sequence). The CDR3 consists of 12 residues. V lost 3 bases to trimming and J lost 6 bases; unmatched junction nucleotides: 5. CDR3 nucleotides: TGTGCCTGGAGCGCGGGAGCCGTCGAGCAGTACTTC. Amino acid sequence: CAWSAGAVEQYF.

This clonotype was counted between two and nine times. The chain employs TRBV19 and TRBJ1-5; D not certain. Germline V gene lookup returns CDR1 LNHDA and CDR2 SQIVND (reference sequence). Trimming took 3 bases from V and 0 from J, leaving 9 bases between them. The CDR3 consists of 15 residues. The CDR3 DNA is TGTGCCAGTAGTATTTCCGGGTATAGCAATCAGCCCCAGCATTTT. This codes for CASSISGYSNQPQHF. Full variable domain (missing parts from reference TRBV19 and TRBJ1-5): DGGITQSPKYLFRKEGQNVTLSCEQNLNHDAMYWYRQDPGQGLRLIYYSQIVNDFQKGDIAEGYSVSREKKESFPLTVTSAQKNPTAFYLCASSISGYSNQPQHFGDGTRLSIL.

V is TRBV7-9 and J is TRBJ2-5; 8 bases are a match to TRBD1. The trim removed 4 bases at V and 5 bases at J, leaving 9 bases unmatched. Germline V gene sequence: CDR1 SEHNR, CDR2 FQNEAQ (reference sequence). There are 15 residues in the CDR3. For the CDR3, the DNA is TGTGCCAGCAGCTGGCGCCAGACAGGGGACGAGACCCAGTACTTC. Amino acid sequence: CASSWRQTGDETQYF.

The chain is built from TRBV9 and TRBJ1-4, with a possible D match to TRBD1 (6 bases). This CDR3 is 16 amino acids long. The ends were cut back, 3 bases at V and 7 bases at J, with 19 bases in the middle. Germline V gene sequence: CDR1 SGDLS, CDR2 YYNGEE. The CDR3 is CASSERGGDTSEKLFF. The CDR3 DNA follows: TGTGCCAGCAGCGAAAGAGGGGGGGACACCAGTGAAAAACTGTTTTTT.

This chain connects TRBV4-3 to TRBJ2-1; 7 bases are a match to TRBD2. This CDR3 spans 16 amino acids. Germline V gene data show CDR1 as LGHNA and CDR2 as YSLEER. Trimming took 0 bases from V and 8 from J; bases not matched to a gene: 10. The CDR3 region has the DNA TGCGCCAGCAGCCAAGAGTCCTCAGTGGGAGGGGATGAGCAGTTCTTC. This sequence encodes CASSQESSVGGDEQFF.